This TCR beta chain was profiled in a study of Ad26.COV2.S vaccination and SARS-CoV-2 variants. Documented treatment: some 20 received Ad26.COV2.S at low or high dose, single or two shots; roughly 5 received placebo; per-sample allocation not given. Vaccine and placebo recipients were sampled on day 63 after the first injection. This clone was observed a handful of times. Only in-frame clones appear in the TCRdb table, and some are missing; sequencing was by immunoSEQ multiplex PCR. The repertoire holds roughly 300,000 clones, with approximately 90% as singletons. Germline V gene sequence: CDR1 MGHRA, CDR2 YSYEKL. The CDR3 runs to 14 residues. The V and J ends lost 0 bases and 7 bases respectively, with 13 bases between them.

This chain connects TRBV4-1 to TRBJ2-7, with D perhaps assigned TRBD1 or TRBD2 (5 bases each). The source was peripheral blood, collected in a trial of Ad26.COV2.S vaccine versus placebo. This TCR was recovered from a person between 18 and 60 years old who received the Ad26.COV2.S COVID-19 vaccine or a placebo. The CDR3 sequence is CASSQDRGYEEQYF. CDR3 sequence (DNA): TGCGCCAGCAGCCAAGACCGGGGCTACGAGGAGCAGTACTTC.